This entry concerns a single T cell receptor beta chain. CDR1 is MNHEY and CDR2 is SVGAGI in the germline V gene. The CDR3 runs to 13 residues. Trimming cost V 8 bases and J 8 bases, with 15 bases left between them. The data were taken from a study of blood T cell repertoires in COVID-19. In the study overall: COVID-19 samples collected from the United States, Italy and Spain covered acute and convalescent phases.

Authors' analysis steps: Counts of nucleated cells, estimated from reference gene primer amplification, were obtained. The method was immunoSEQ multiplex PCR; TCRdb's version includes in-frame clones alone and lacks a portion of them. D and trimming come from the DNA, and the V and J calls and clone size come from that table. The sample includes over 90,000 clones, roughly 86% seen only once; the top ten take about a sixth. This chain connects TRBV6-5 to TRBJ1-4; weak D call: TRBD1 (5 bases). This TCR came from a human donor in a cohort sampled during active COVID-19. Sequencing input: peripheral blood. CDR3 sequence reads: CASGDSLREKLFF. CDR3 DNA: TGTGCCAGCGGAGACAGCCTGAGGGAAAAACTGTTTTTT.